One and the same sample provided the 21 T cell receptor beta chains below, sequenced in a study of OX40 agonist ivuxolimab in advanced cancers. Only in-frame clones appear in the TCRdb table, and some are missing; sequencing was by immunoSEQ multiplex PCR. The sample holds some 110,000 clones; 85% to 95% are singletons and the top ten take more than 0.15%. The sequenced sample was CD4+ or CD8+ T cells sorted from blood, obtained in a trial of the OX40 agonist ivuxolimab. All receptors come from an adult with an advanced solid tumor such as melanoma, head and neck, liver or kidney cancer.

CDR3 sequence reads: CASSLASGGAAETQYF. CDR3 nucleotides: TGTGCCAGCAGCCTCGCCAGCGGGGGGGCCGCGGAGACCCAGTACTTC. The chain recombines TRBV5-4 with TRBJ2-5, with TRBD2 matching over 10 bases. This CDR3 is built from 16 residues. The V gene end was trimmed by 4 bases and the J gene end by 5 bases; junction bases not matched to a gene: 11. CDR1 and CDR2 from the germline V gene are SGHNT and YYREEE (reference sequence).

This chain links TRBV10-1 with TRBJ1-2, with TRBD1 as a possible D gene (5 bases). This CDR3 region has 13 residues. Germline CDR1 reads WNHNN; CDR2 reads SYGVQD (reference sequence). The V and J ends lost 4 bases and 4 bases respectively, with 10 bases between them. The CDR3, as DNA: TGCGCCAGCAGTGCAGGGAAAGGCTATGGCTACACCTTC. Its translation: CASSAGKGYGYTF.

The chain is built from TRBV6-6 and TRBJ2-3, with D tentatively TRBD1 (6 bases). CDR3 length equals 15 residues. V lost 5 bases to trimming and J lost 2 bases, with 14 bases between them. The germline V gene encodes CDR1 MNHNY and CDR2 SVGAGI (reference sequence). The CDR3 spells CASSTPGTLTDTQYF. As DNA, the CDR3 is TGTGCCAGCAGTACCCCCGGGACACTCACAGATACGCAGTATTTT.

V is TRBV6-1 and J is TRBJ2-5, with a tentative D call TRBD1 (5 bases). The CDR3 covers 14 residues. CDR1 and CDR2 (germline): MNHNS, SASEGT. V gave up 4 bases and J gave up 5 bases, with 14 bases separating them. CDR3 DNA sequence: TGTGCCAGCAGTGCCAGGGTCCATGTCGAGACCCAGTACTTC. Protein product: CASSARVHVETQYF.

This clone has just one count. The V and J genes are TRBV4-3 and TRBJ2-5; maybe TRBD2 (6 bases). CDR3 size: 15 residues. Germline values: CDR1 LGHNA, CDR2 YSLEER. Trimming pared 0 bases from V and 5 bases from J, leaving 13 bases between. The CDR3 nucleotides are TGCGCCAGCAGCCAAGATTTGCGGGGCCGGGAGACCCAGTACTTC. Translating gives CASSQDLRGRETQYF.

A single count supports this clone. The genes are TRBV4-1 and TRBJ1-4, with a tentative D call TRBD1 (5 bases). Germline values: CDR1 MGHRA, CDR2 YSYEKL. The ends were cut back, 0 bases at V and 5 bases at J, with 10 bases in the middle. The CDR3 sequence is 15 residues long. The CDR3 loop reads CASSQDWGNNEKLFF. CDR3 nucleotides: TGCGCCAGCAGCCAAGATTGGGGGAACAATGAAAAACTGTTTTTT.

The rearrangement joins TRBV6-6 to TRBJ1-1, with D tentatively TRBD1 (6 bases). The V and J ends lost 6 bases and 8 bases respectively, with 13 bases between them. This CDR3 has 12 amino acids. CDR1 and CDR2 from the germline V gene are MNHNY and SVGAGI (reference sequence). The CDR3 loop is CASSRQGQEAFF. The CDR3, as DNA: TGTGCCAGCAGCCGCCAGGGGCAGGAAGCTTTCTTT.

The chain recombines TRBV19 with TRBJ1-3, with D possibly being TRBD1 (5 bases). V lost 3 bases to trimming and J lost 0 bases, with 15 bases between them. Germline loops: CDR1 LNHDA, CDR2 SQIVND (reference sequence). The CDR3 covers 17 residues. CDR3 region: CASSIFPDSLSGNTIYF. In DNA, the CDR3 is TGTGCCAGTAGTATTTTCCCCGACAGTCTCTCTGGAAACACCATATATTTT.

V usage is TRBV18 and J usage is TRBJ2-1; D is undetermined. CDR3 length: 14 residues. V lost 2 bases and J lost 6, with 11 bases in between. CDR1 is KGHSH, CDR2 LQKENI, per germline. CDR3 bases: TGTGCCAGCTCACCAGTTCAGAACCCCAATGAGCAGTTCTTC. It translates to CASSPVQNPNEQFF.

This clone was observed once. V gene TRBV30 combines with J gene TRBJ1-4, with D perhaps TRBD1 (5 bases). Trimming pared 4 bases from V and 6 bases from J, leaving 12 bases between. The CDR3 contains 13 residues. The V gene's germline CDR1 is GTSNPN and CDR2 SVGIG (reference sequence). In DNA, the CDR3 is TGTGCCTGGAACGGGGCCTTTGATGAAAAACTGTTTTTT. The encoded protein is CAWNGAFDEKLFF.

This clone was counted a few times. The genes are TRBV19 and TRBJ1-5, with D maybe TRBD1 (5 bases). The ends were cut back, 3 bases at V and 5 bases at J, with 14 bases in the middle. The CDR3 consists of 15 residues. CDR1 and CDR2 from the germline V gene are LNHDA and SQIVND (reference sequence). CDR3 amino acids: CASSILDSLDQPQHF. The CDR3 bases are TGTGCCAGTAGTATTTTAGACAGCCTTGATCAGCCCCAGCATTTT.

The V call is TRBV18, the J call TRBJ1-3; TRBD1 matches 7 bases. CDR3 length: 18 amino acids. The germline V gene encodes CDR1 KGHSH and CDR2 LQKENI. V trimming: 2 bases; J trimming: 0 bases; junction bases outside the gene matches: 10. The chain's CDR3 is CASSPAQQGISSGNTIYF. CDR3 bases: TGTGCCAGCTCACCAGCCCAACAGGGGATTAGCTCTGGAAACACCATATATTTT.

This sequence joins TRBV9 and TRBJ2-1; 11 positions agree with TRBD2. The trim removed 4 bases at V and 7 bases at J, leaving 16 bases unmatched. CDR3 length: 18 residues. Per the germline V gene, CDR1 is SGDLS and CDR2 is YYNGEE. The CDR3 loop reads CASSSKNPGTSGSNEQFF. The CDR3 DNA is TGTGCCAGCAGCTCCAAGAACCCCGGGACTAGCGGTTCAAATGAGCAGTTCTTC.

The chain combines TRBV5-5 with TRBJ1-6, with unresolved D. The CDR3 contains 19 residues. V lost 4 bases, J lost 2 bases, and 22 bases lay in between. CDR1 is SGHKS and CDR2 is YYEKEE in the germline V gene (reference sequence). The CDR3 reads CASSPTIRRSATYNSPLHF. CDR3 DNA sequence: TGTGCCAGCAGCCCCACTATTCGCCGATCCGCGACCTATAATTCACCCCTCCACTTT.

V and J are TRBV28 and TRBJ2-2; 9 bases agree with TRBD1. This CDR3 region has 20 residues. Germline V gene data show CDR1 as MDHEN and CDR2 as SYDVKM. With V trimmed by 4 bases and J by 3 bases, 18 bases remained unmatched. Here the CDR3 DNA reads TGTGCCAGCAGTTCCACCGGGACAGGGCAAACCTGGGGGGACACCGGGGAGCTGTTTTTT. Encoded protein: CASSSTGTGQTWGDTGELFF.

This clone was observed once. The gene calls are TRBV7-2 and TRBJ2-5; 11 nucleotides line up with TRBD1. J was trimmed by 8 bases and V by 5 bases; bases with no gene match: 4. This CDR3 has 13 residues. CDR1 is SGHTA, CDR2 FQGNSA, per germline. CDR3 sequence reads: CASSQGQGETQYF. DNA of the CDR3: TGTGCCAGCAGCCAGGGACAGGGGGAAACCCAGTACTTC.

V usage is TRBV5-1 and J usage is TRBJ2-3; no clear D. The V gene's germline CDR1 is SGHRS and CDR2 YFSETQ. This CDR3 comprises 15 residues. V shed 4 bases and J shed 0 bases, with 12 bases lying between them. The CDR3 region has the DNA TGCGCCAGCAGCCCCCATAGGGCTAGCACAGATACGCAGTATTTT. This translates into CASSPHRASTDTQYF.

The J gene is TRBJ2-2, the V gene TRBV6-5; no firm D call. V lost 6 bases, J lost 8 bases, and 7 bases lay in between. CDR1 and CDR2 (germline): MNHEY, SVGAGI. This CDR3 spans 11 amino acids. Written as DNA, the CDR3 is TGTGCCAGCAGGACGTCGGGGGAGCTGTTTTTT. Protein: CASRTSGELFF.

J is TRBJ1-2 and V is TRBV7-8, with D uncertain. CDR3 length: 13 residues. Germline V CDR1 and CDR2: SGHVS, FQNEAQ. V was cut by 5 bases and J by 7 bases, with 14 bases left in between. CDR3: CASSPTGALGYTF. CDR3 sequence (DNA): TGTGCCAGCAGCCCAACGGGAGCTCTTGGCTACACCTTC.

This chain joins TRBV27 and TRBJ1-4; 7 positions match TRBD1. The CDR3 extends over 17 amino acids. Germline V gene lookup returns CDR1 MNHEY and CDR2 SMNVEV (reference sequence). The trim removed 8 bases at V and 3 bases at J, leaving 15 bases unmatched. The CDR3 nucleotides read TGTGCCAGCGCCTCTCTCTCCAGGGGGATATCTAATGAAAAACTGTTTTTT. Amino acid sequence: CASASLSRGISNEKLFF.

J is TRBJ2-6 and V is TRBV19; D not certain. Trimming removed 5 bases at V and 0 bases at J, with 8 bases between. The CDR3 spans 15 residues. CDR1 and CDR2 from the germline V gene are LNHDA and SQIVND (reference sequence). The CDR3 protein is CASSSVSSGANVLTF. CDR3 DNA sequence: TGTGCCAGTAGTTCGGTTAGCTCTGGGGCCAACGTCCTGACTTTC.